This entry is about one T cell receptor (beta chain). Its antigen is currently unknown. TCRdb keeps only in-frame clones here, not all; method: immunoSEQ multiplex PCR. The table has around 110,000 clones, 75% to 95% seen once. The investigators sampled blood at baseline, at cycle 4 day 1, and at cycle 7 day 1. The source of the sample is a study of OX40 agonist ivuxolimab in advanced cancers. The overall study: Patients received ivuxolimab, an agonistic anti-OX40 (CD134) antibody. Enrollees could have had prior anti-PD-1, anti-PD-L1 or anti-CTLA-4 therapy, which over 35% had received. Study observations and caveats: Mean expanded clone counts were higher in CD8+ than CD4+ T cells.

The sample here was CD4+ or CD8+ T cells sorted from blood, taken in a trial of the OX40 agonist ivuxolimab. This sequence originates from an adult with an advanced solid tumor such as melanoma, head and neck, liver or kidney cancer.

For the CDR3, the DNA is TGCGCCAGCAGCTTGGCATTGGCGGGGGGGCCGGATACGCAGTATTTT. This sequence encodes CASSLALAGGPDTQYF. The chain has TRBV5-1 and TRBJ2-3, with 9 bases matching TRBD2. Unmatched junction bases numbered 8, after V lost 0 bases and J lost 6 bases. CDR1 SGHRS and CDR2 YFSETQ come from the germline V gene. CDR3 length: 16 amino acids.